This entry describes one TCR beta chain. The target antigen is unknown. Isolation recovered at least 6 million PBMCs from every sample. PCR was performed a second time for about 7 to 12 cycles using a sample-barcoded 5' primer and a J-beta primer mix. Every sample gave at least 3 million paired-end reads containing CDR3. TCRdb recomputed calls from the 5' RACE reads with MiXCR, one row per CDR3 protein. The table has 1,300,000 or so distinct CDR3 sequences, approximately 59% seen once. This sample was taken from a study of blood T cells in healthy people across ages. Germline lookup yields CDR1 ENHRY and CDR2 SYGVKD. Trimming cost V 3 bases and J 7 bases, with 12 bases left between them. The CDR3 loop spans 13 amino acids. Study outcomes and limitations: The study regarded diversity estimates from one million T cells as underestimates.

The chain carries TRBV10-3 and TRBJ1-2; D call uncertain. The clonotype comes from a man between 18 and 29 years old in good health. The sample taken for sequencing was blood. CDR3 in DNA: TGTGCCATCAGTGACCCTGTCGGCAGTGGCTACACCTTC. Its translation is CAISDPVGSGYTF.